One T cell receptor (beta chain) is described in this entry. The antigen is unknown. Profiling relied on immunoSEQ multiplex PCR, and the TCRdb table lists in-frame clones only, not all of them. The sample includes approximately 26,000 clones, 73% seen only once; the top ten take 10%. V dropped 3 bases and J dropped 0 bases, with 8 bases sitting between them. CDR1 is LGHNA, CDR2 YNFKEQ, per germline. The CDR3 extends over 15 amino acids. This entry belongs to a study of vaccination effects on CD4 cells after COVID-19. Study-wide findings and caveats: The study had few convalescent patients and no early post-infection timepoints.

With the ViraFEST assay, the study expanded antigen-specific CD4+ T cells using viral peptide pools, then sequenced them. Upon completion of about 10 days in culture, CD4+ T cells were isolated. The participants, recipients of two vaccine doses, got either BNT162b2 or mRNA-1273. The TCR was taken from a human donor who received a COVID-19 vaccine. V gene TRBV4-2 combines with J gene TRBJ2-2; D is perhaps TRBD2 (5 bases). The sample consisted of CD4+ T cells from PBMCs cultured with HCoV-NL63 spike peptides, taken after COVID-19 vaccination. The CDR3 region is CASSHGAANTGELFF. The CDR3 bases are TGTGCCAGCAGCCACGGAGCGGCGAACACCGGGGAGCTGTTTTTT.